This T cell receptor (beta chain) was recorded in a study of metastatic and nonmetastatic thyroid tumors. Turning to the study itself: Peripheral blood and tumor or nodule samples from malignant and benign thyroid patients were compared.

Authors' data handling: In papillary thyroid cancer, a distant-metastasis classifier was built using CDR3 differences across clinicopathological groups. Using MiXCR, TCRdb reanalyzed the PCR reads. In this record, the V and J calls reflect TCRdb's handling and not the investigators' own analysis. The sample records under 100,000 clones, over 8.5% being singletons. This clone was found many times. The antigen is not known. Trimming cost V 5 bases and J 6 bases; bases outside gene matches: 8. The CDR3 loop spans 14 amino acids. The study's findings and limits: Malignant tumors reportedly showed significantly higher TCR beta diversity than benign nodules in both blood and tumor.

The entire patient cohort was treatment-naive prior to thyroid surgery. The clonotype originates from a female donor with papillary thyroid cancer or a benign thyroid nodule (not recorded which). Some clones in this sample may be carry-over from other donors' samples. The specimen sequenced was blood. The chain carries TRBV12-3 or TRBV12-4 and TRBJ1-2, with 8 bases matching TRBD1. CDR3 coding DNA: TGTGCCAGCAGTGTGGACAGGGTCGTTCATGGCTACACCTTC. The encoded protein is CASSVDRVVHGYTF.